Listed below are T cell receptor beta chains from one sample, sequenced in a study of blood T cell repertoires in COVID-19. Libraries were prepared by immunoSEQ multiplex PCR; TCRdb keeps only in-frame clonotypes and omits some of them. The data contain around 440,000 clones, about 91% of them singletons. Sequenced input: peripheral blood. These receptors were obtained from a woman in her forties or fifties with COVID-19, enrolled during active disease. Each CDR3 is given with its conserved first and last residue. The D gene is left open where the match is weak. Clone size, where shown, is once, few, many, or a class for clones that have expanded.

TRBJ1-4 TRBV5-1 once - CASSPTTRPNEKLFF TGCGCCAGCAGTCCGACGACTCGGCCTAATGAAAAACTGTTTTTT
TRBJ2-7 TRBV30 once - CAWSVPRLRRHEQYF TGTGCCTGGAGTGTTCCCCGCTTGAGGAGGCACGAGCAGTACTTC
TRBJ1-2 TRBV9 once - CASSAAQASDGYTF TGTGCCAGCAGCGCGGCCCAGGCTTCCGATGGCTACACCTTC
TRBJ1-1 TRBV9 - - CASSVDSGTEAFF TGTGCCAGCAGCGTAGATTCCGGGACTGAAGCTTTCTTT
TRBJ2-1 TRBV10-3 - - CAISESIDTYNEQFF TGTGCCATCAGTGAGTCTATAGACACCTACAATGAGCAGTTCTTC
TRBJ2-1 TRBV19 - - CASRPGVSGQQFF TGTGCCAGCCGACCGGGGGTTAGCGGTCAGCAGTTCTTC
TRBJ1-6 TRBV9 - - CASSARGRDTRNSPLHF TGTGCCAGCAGCGCCCGCGGGAGGGACACCCGCAATTCACCCCTCCACTTT
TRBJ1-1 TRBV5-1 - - CASSLSQGSGTEAFF TGCGCCAGCAGCTTGAGTCAGGGGTCGGGAACTGAAGCTTTCTTT
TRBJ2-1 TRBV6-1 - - CASREGQYNEQFF TGTGCCAGCAGGGAAGGACAGTACAATGAGCAGTTCTTC
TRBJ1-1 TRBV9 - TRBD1 CASSASPTGTNTEAFF TGTGCCAGCAGCGCCTCCCCGACAGGGACGAACACTGAAGCTTTCTTT
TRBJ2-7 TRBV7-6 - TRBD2 CASSPTSGGYYEQYF TGTGCCAGCAGTCCTACTAGCGGGGGTTACTACGAGCAGTACTTC
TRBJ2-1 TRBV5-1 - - CASSLGSAERGNEQFF TGCGCCAGCAGCTTGGGATCAGCAGAACGGGGCAATGAGCAGTTCTTC
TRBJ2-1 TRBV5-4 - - CASSPDLSSYNEQFF TGTGCCAGCAGCCCGGACTTGAGCTCCTACAATGAGCAGTTCTTC
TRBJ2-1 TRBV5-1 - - CASSRGESSYNEQFF TGCGCCAGCAGCCGGGGTGAGAGCTCCTACAATGAGCAGTTCTTC
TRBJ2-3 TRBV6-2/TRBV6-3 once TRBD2 CASSQSFRTSGGAGDTQYF TGTGCCAGCAGCCAAAGTTTTCGGACTAGCGGGGGGGCAGGAGATACGCAGTATTTT
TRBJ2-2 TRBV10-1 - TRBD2 CASSETRGVNTGELFF TGCGCCAGCAGTGAGACTCGGGGGGTGAACACCGGGGAGCTGTTTTTT
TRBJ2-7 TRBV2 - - CASSERQFYEQYF TGTGCCAGCAGTGAAAGACAGTTCTACGAGCAGTACTTC
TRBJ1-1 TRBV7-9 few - CASSEGPNTEAFF TGTGCCAGCAGCGAGGGCCCCAACACTGAAGCTTTCTTT
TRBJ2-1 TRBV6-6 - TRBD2 CASSYSVAGYDEQFF TGTGCCAGCAGTTACTCGGTAGCGGGGTACGATGAGCAGTTCTTC
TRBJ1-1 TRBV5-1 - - CASSLGWGGDTEAFF TGCGCCAGCAGCTTGGGGTGGGGAGGGGACACTGAAGCTTTCTTT
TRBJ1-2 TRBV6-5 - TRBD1 CASSYGQANYGYTF TGTGCCAGCAGTTACGGACAGGCTAACTATGGCTACACCTTC
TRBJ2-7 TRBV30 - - CAWSVDTTYEQYF TGTGCCTGGAGTGTGGACACAACCTACGAGCAGTACTTC
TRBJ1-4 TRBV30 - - CAWSSGTSNEKLFF TGTGCCTGGAGTTCCGGGACATCGAATGAAAAACTGTTTTTT
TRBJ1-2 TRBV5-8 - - CASTNSGFNTQTF TGTGCCAGCACGAACTCGGGGTTCAACACCCAAACCTTC
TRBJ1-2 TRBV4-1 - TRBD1 CASSLGLFPGTGGINYGYTF TGCGCCAGCAGCCTGGGCCTCTTTCCCGGGACAGGGGGGATTAACTATGGCTACACCTTC
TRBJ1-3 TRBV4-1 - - CASSPLYRVGGNTIYF TGCGCCAGCAGCCCTCTTTACAGGGTTGGTGGAAACACCATATATTTT
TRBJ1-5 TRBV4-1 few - CASSQDNNQPQHF TGCGCCAGCAGCCAAGATAACAATCAGCCCCAGCATTTT
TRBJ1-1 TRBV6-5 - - CASRPWGPDTEAFF TGTGCCAGCAGGCCCTGGGGGCCGGACACTGAAGCTTTCTTT
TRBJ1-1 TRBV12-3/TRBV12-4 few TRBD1 CASSLDRESEAFF TGTGCCAGCAGTCTCGACAGGGAGTCTGAAGCTTTCTTT
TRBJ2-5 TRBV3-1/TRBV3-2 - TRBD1 CASSQAFSDRGPMETQYF TGTGCCAGCAGCCAAGCCTTCAGCGACAGGGGGCCCATGGAGACCCAGTACTTC
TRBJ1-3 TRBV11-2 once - CASSLQGTSTIYF TGTGCCAGCAGCCTGCAGGGAACTTCCACCATATATTTT
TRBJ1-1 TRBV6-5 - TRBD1 CASRLRQGGNTEAFF TGTGCCAGCAGACTTAGACAGGGAGGGAACACTGAAGCTTTCTTT
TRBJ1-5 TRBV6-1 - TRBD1 CASSEAWQGGGQPQHF TGTGCCAGCAGTGAAGCATGGCAGGGGGGAGGACAGCCCCAGCATTTT
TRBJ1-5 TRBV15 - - CATSRERQPYSNQPQHF TGTGCCACCAGCAGAGAAAGACAGCCTTATAGCAATCAGCCCCAGCATTTT
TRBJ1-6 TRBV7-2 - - CASSLVSGLTSSPLHF TGTGCCAGCAGCTTAGTTTCAGGGCTTACCAGTTCACCCCTCCACTTT